This is a list of T cell receptor beta chains from one sample in a study of cytomegalovirus exposure and HLA in healthy donors. The repertoire was sequenced with immunoSEQ multiplex PCR; TCRdb's copy has only in-frame clones and lacks some. The data show about 160,000 clones, around four fifths seen once. Sequencing used PBMCs. The receptors originated from a female donor in good health and CMV-seronegative. The CDR3 runs from the conserved cysteine through the conserved F or W. The D gene is left open where the match is weak. Clone size appears in some rows only: once, few, many, or a class for an expanded clone.

v_call: TRBV19
d_call: TRBD1
j_call: TRBJ1-1
clone_size: -
cdr3_length: 15
cdr3_aa: CASSGRTGLNTEAFF
cdr3_nt: TGTGCCAGTAGTGGGAGGACAGGGCTGAACACTGAAGCTTTCTTT

v_call: TRBV7-6
d_call: TRBD2
j_call: TRBJ2-7
clone_size: few
cdr3_length: 18
cdr3_aa: CASSPGLAGGPSSYEQYF
cdr3_nt: TGTGCCAGCAGCCCTGGACTAGCGGGAGGGCCCTCCTCCTACGAGCAGTACTTC

v_call: TRBV29-1
d_call: TRBD1
j_call: TRBJ2-3
clone_size: -
cdr3_length: 15
cdr3_aa: CSVMGDREGTDTQYF
cdr3_nt: TGCAGCGTCATGGGGGACAGGGAGGGCACAGATACGCAGTATTTT

v_call: TRBV11-2
d_call: -
j_call: TRBJ1-2
clone_size: once
cdr3_length: 15
cdr3_aa: CASSGVSQGLFGYTF
cdr3_nt: TGTGCCAGCAGCGGGGTCTCCCAGGGGTTGTTCGGCTACACCTTC

v_call: TRBV4-1
d_call: TRBD2
j_call: TRBJ2-5
clone_size: -
cdr3_length: 15
cdr3_aa: CASSQARGSGETQYF
cdr3_nt: TGCGCCAGCAGCCAAGCGCGGGGGTCCGGCGAGACCCAGTACTTC

v_call: TRBV6-1
d_call: TRBD1
j_call: TRBJ1-1
clone_size: -
cdr3_length: 14
cdr3_aa: CATGYRGIGAEAFF
cdr3_nt: TGTGCCACCGGTTACAGGGGCATCGGCGCTGAAGCTTTCTTT

v_call: TRBV10-3
d_call: -
j_call: TRBJ1-2
clone_size: -
cdr3_length: 15
cdr3_aa: CAISGPDRTLYGYTF
cdr3_nt: TGTGCCATCAGTGGGCCCGATAGGACACTCTATGGCTACACCTTC

v_call: TRBV27
d_call: -
j_call: TRBJ1-5
clone_size: -
cdr3_length: 13
cdr3_aa: CASSMGEVQPQHF
cdr3_nt: TGTGCCAGCAGTATGGGGGAGGTTCAGCCCCAGCATTTT

v_call: TRBV9
d_call: -
j_call: TRBJ1-3
clone_size: -
cdr3_length: 14
cdr3_aa: CASSVVAGGNTIYF
cdr3_nt: TGTGCCAGCAGCGTAGTGGCAGGTGGAAACACCATATATTTT

v_call: TRBV2
d_call: TRBD1
j_call: TRBJ1-2
clone_size: -
cdr3_length: 13
cdr3_aa: CASRDRGLDGYTF
cdr3_nt: TGTGCCAGCAGGGACAGGGGACTGGATGGCTACACCTTC

v_call: TRBV11-2
d_call: TRBD2
j_call: TRBJ2-1
clone_size: few
cdr3_length: 14
cdr3_aa: CASRISGGDNEQFF
cdr3_nt: TGTGCCAGCAGGATCAGCGGGGGGGACAATGAGCAGTTCTTC

v_call: TRBV6-5
d_call: TRBD2
j_call: TRBJ2-7
clone_size: once
cdr3_length: 14
cdr3_aa: CASRPGGGAYEQYF
cdr3_nt: TGTGCCAGCCGCCCGGGCGGGGGGGCCTACGAGCAGTACTTC

v_call: TRBV5-1
d_call: TRBD1
j_call: TRBJ1-1
clone_size: -
cdr3_length: 14
cdr3_aa: CASSPGRTGEVAFF
cdr3_nt: TGCGCCAGCAGCCCGGGGCGTACAGGGGAGGTAGCTTTCTTT

v_call: TRBV29-1
d_call: TRBD2
j_call: TRBJ2-3
clone_size: -
cdr3_length: 15
cdr3_aa: CSVRQTSGSTDTQYF
cdr3_nt: TGCAGCGTCCGGCAGACTAGCGGGAGCACAGATACGCAGTATTTT

v_call: TRBV11-2
d_call: -
j_call: TRBJ2-1
clone_size: -
cdr3_length: 15
cdr3_aa: CASRPGLSSYNEQFF
cdr3_nt: TGTGCCAGCAGGCCAGGGCTAAGCTCCTACAATGAGCAGTTCTTC

v_call: TRBV7-9
d_call: TRBD1
j_call: TRBJ1-1
clone_size: -
cdr3_length: 13
cdr3_aa: CASRRTGDTEAFF
cdr3_nt: TGTGCCAGCAGAAGGACAGGGGATACTGAAGCTTTCTTT